This T cell receptor (beta chain) was documented in a study of blood T cell repertoires in COVID-19. Study as a whole: Acute-phase and convalescent COVID-19 samples originated in the United States, Italy and Spain. PBMCs, B-cell-depleted T cells, or T cells were the source of the cDNA or gDNA that made up the material.

Trimming left V 5 bases short and J 2 bases short, with 10 bases between. The germline CDR1 and CDR2 sequences are LNHNV and YYDKDF (reference sequence). CDR3 length: 14 amino acids. Original processing methods: Quantification of nucleated cells was approximated via reference gene primer amplification. Data came from immunoSEQ multiplex PCR; TCRdb stores just in-frame clones and leaves some out. The DNA was the basis for D and trimming; V, J and clone size are from that table. The table includes roughly 92,000 clones, over 70% detected once. This clonotype was obtained from a woman older than 75 with active or convalescent COVID-19. The genes are TRBV15 and TRBJ1-5; TRBD1 might be the D (6 bases). Sequenced input: peripheral blood. Here the CDR3 DNA reads TGTGCCACCAGCCTCGGACAGCGCAATCAGCCCCAGCATTTT. The encoded protein is CATSLGQRNQPQHF.